These 23 T cell receptor beta chains were all obtained from the same sample, sequenced in a study of identical twins. TCRdb ran MiXCR on the 5' RACE reads and lists one entry per CDR3 protein. The sample records about 470,000 distinct CDR3 sequences, more than 20% being singletons. The same data also went into a second study, on T cells expressing NK-cell markers.

What was sequenced was CD4+ T cells sorted from blood. The receptors were sampled from a woman younger than 30 in good health.

The CDR3 spells CASSKGRDCHGELFF. The CDR3 nucleotides read TGTGCCAGCAGCAAAGGCAGGGATTGTCACGGGGAGCTGTTTTTT. The rearrangement links TRBV21-1 to TRBJ2-2; TRBD1 is taken as the D call from the table, unchecked against the DNA. TRBV21-1 is given as a pseudogene. The CDR3 has 15 residues.

The chain has TRBV6-2 or TRBV6-3 and TRBJ1-4; 7 positions match TRBD1. The CDR3 covers 14 residues. V trimming: 6 bases; J trimming: 8 bases; junction bases outside the gene matches: 9. In germline, CDR1 is MNHEY, CDR2 SVGEGT. CDR3 sequence reads: CASSPGTASEKLFF. For the CDR3, the DNA is TGTGCCAGCAGCCCCGGGACAGCAAGCGAAAAACTGTTTTTT.

V and J are TRBV11-1 and TRBJ2-1; tentative D call: TRBD2 (6 bases). From germline, CDR1 is SGHAT and CDR2 FQDESV (reference sequence). V shed 0 bases and J shed 3 bases, with 18 bases lying between them. The CDR3 runs to 18 residues. This CDR3 reads CASSLASPGAEVYNEQFF. The CDR3 bases are TGTGCCAGCAGCTTAGCGTCGCCGGGAGCTGAGGTCTACAATGAGCAGTTCTTC.

V is TRBV20-1 and J is TRBJ2-1; tentatively, D is TRBD1 (7 bases). Germline V lookup: CDR1 DFQATT, CDR2 SNEGSKA (reference sequence). This CDR3 has 15 residues. Trimming stripped 0 bases from V and 2 bases from J, with 11 bases between. This CDR3 reads CSARESGGTYNEQFF. In DNA, the CDR3 is TGCAGTGCTAGAGAGTCAGGGGGGACCTACAATGAGCAGTTCTTC.

This clonotype was counted a few times. V gene TRBV9 combines with J gene TRBJ2-2; D may match TRBD1 or TRBD2 (5 bases each). The germline V gene encodes CDR1 SGDLS and CDR2 YYNGEE. This CDR3 comprises 16 residues. The V and J ends lost 1 base and 4 bases respectively, with 14 bases between them. CDR3 coding DNA: TGTGCCAGCAGCGTAACTGTATCAGGGACCACCGGGGAGCTGTTTTTT. Protein: CASSVTVSGTTGELFF.

This chain uses TRBV6-2 or TRBV6-3 with TRBJ1-1, with TRBD1 matching over 8 bases. The CDR3 spans 16 residues. The V gene end was trimmed by 5 bases and the J gene end by 0 bases; junction bases not matched to a gene: 8. Germline V lookup: CDR1 MNHEY, CDR2 SVGEGT. CDR3 residues: CASSQQGGGMNTEAFF. DNA of the CDR3: TGTGCCAGCAGTCAACAGGGGGGAGGAATGAACACTGAAGCTTTCTTT.

The J gene is TRBJ1-1, the V gene TRBV7-9; no clear D gene. CDR3 length: 17 residues. From germline, CDR1 is SEHNR and CDR2 FQNEAQ (reference sequence). V shed 5 bases and J shed 0 bases, with 19 bases lying between them. CDR3 in amino acids: CASSPRVGPPMNTEAFF. DNA of the CDR3: TGTGCCAGCAGCCCCCGTGTGGGTCCGCCCATGAACACTGAAGCTTTCTTT.

The table lists this clonotype with a few counts. The chain recombines TRBV20-1 with TRBJ1-2; TRBD1 might be the D (6 bases). CDR3 size: 10 residues. Trimming cost V 5 bases and J 8 bases, with 9 bases left between them. Germline loops: CDR1 DFQATT, CDR2 SNEGSKA (reference sequence). The CDR3 region is CSASDRGYTF. Here the CDR3 DNA reads TGCAGTGCTTCCGACAGGGGCTACACCTTC.

This clonotype was seen only once. This chain joins TRBV11-2 and TRBJ2-5, with 10 bases identical to TRBD2. Germline CDR1 SGHAT, CDR2 FQNNGV. The V segment lost 3 bases and the J segment 5 bases; nucleotides outside the gene matches: 18. This CDR3 has 19 residues. CDR3 in DNA: TGTGCCAGCAGCTTCGAACCCCTGGGGAGCGGGAGGGCCCGTGAGACCCAGTACTTC. Translation: CASSFEPLGSGRARETQYF.

This clonotype was seen a few times. This rearrangement joins TRBV6-1 to TRBJ1-4, with TRBD1 as a possible D gene (5 bases). Trimming shortened V by 6 bases and J by 5 bases, and 13 bases separated the two germline ends. Germline CDR1 is MNHNS and CDR2 is SASEGT. The CDR3 runs to 14 residues. The CDR3 loop is CASRTLGGNEKLFF. The CDR3 bases are TGTGCCAGCAGGACCCTGGGGGGGAATGAAAAACTGTTTTTT.

This clonotype has just a few counts. The CDR3 bases are TGTGCCAGCAGGCGACAGGGACGTCGGGCTTTCTTT. It codes for CASRRQGRRAFF. V gene TRBV25-1 combines with J gene TRBJ1-1; 7 bases align to TRBD1. Germline V gene data show CDR1 as MGHDK and CDR2 as SYGVNS. This CDR3 is built from 12 residues. V gave up 6 bases and J gave up 11 bases; unmatched junction bases: 9. Filled out from reference TRBV25-1 and TRBJ1-1, the complete variable domain reads EADIYQTPRYLVIGTGKKITLECSQTMGHDKMYWYQQDPGMELHLIHYSYGVNSTEKGDLSSESTVSRIRTEHFPLTLESARPSHTSQYLCASRRQGRRAFFGQGTRLTVV.

This chain links TRBV20-1 with TRBJ2-3; D unresolved. The CDR3 sequence is 14 residues long. Trimming took 6 bases from V and 0 from J, leaving 13 bases between them. The germline CDR1 and CDR2 sequences are DFQATT and SNEGSKA (reference sequence). CDR3 DNA sequence: TGCAGTGCCTACGACCCTATTAGCACAGATACGCAGTATTTT. This encodes CSAYDPISTDTQYF.

The J gene is TRBJ1-2, the V gene TRBV6-6; 10 nucleotides line up with TRBD1. With V trimmed by 7 bases and J by 8 bases, 7 bases remained unmatched. Per the germline V gene, CDR1 is MNHNY and CDR2 is SVGAGI (reference sequence). CDR3 length: 13 amino acids. The CDR3 protein is CASIDRGLGGYTF. CDR3 nucleotide sequence: TGTGCCAGCATAGACAGGGGGCTAGGAGGCTACACCTTC.

This clonotype appeared many times. The rearrangement links TRBV7-2 to TRBJ2-3; 10 positions match TRBD2. In germline, CDR1 is SGHTA, CDR2 FQGNSA. The CDR3 is 16 amino acids. The junction had 7 bases not matched to a gene; V was cut back by 2 bases and J by 5 bases. The DNA for the CDR3 is TGTGCCAGCAGCTTAAGCGGGACTAGCGCTGGAGATACGCAGTATTTT. Translated, it gives CASSLSGTSAGDTQYF.

This clonotype was detected a few times. This chain uses TRBV12-3 or TRBV12-4 with TRBJ2-1, with D maybe TRBD2 (6 bases). Trimming shortened V by 1 base and J by 5 bases, and 12 bases separated the two germline ends. The CDR3 loop spans 15 amino acids. CDR3: CASSLGGRIDNEQFF. The CDR3 coding sequence is TGTGCCAGCAGTTTAGGAGGGAGGATAGACAATGAGCAGTTCTTC.

This chain uses TRBV24-1 with TRBJ2-1, with TRBD1 identical over 12 bases. The CDR3 runs to 16 residues. CDR1 is KGHDR and CDR2 is SFDVKD in the germline V gene. With V trimmed by 4 bases and J by 7 bases, 7 bases remained unmatched. CDR3 nucleotides: TGTGCCACCAGTGACCCCGGGACAGGGGGCTTGAATGAGCAGTTCTTC. Protein: CATSDPGTGGLNEQFF.

This clonotype showed up just a few times. The chain combines TRBV10-3 with TRBJ2-7, with D perhaps matching TRBD2 (5 bases). The germline V gene has CDR1 ENHRY and CDR2 SYGVKD. CDR3 length: 14 amino acids. V shed 2 bases and J shed 0 bases, with 8 bases lying between them. The CDR3 DNA follows: TGTGCCATCAGTGAGATGGGGAGCTCCTACGAGCAGTACTTC. This sequence encodes CAISEMGSSYEQYF.

This chain uses TRBV5-1 with TRBJ2-5; D tentatively reads TRBD1 or TRBD2 (5 bases each). This CDR3 region has 12 residues. Germline V CDR1 and CDR2: SGHRS, YFSETQ. Trimming pared 2 bases from V and 5 bases from J, leaving 7 bases between. Written as DNA, the CDR3 is TGCGCCAGCAGCTTCTGGGGGGAGACCCAGTACTTC. This encodes CASSFWGETQYF. Full variable domain (rest looked up from reference TRBV5-1 and TRBJ2-5): KAGVTQTPRYLIKTRGQQVTLSCSPISGHRSVSWYQQTPGQGLQFLFEYFSETQRNKGNFPGRFSGRQFSNSRSEMNVSTLELGDSALYLCASSFWGETQYFGPGTRLLVL.

J is TRBJ2-3 and V is TRBV9, with TRBD1 matching 8 bases. The CDR3 consists of 15 residues. The germline V gene encodes CDR1 SGDLS and CDR2 YYNGEE. After removal of 4 bases from V and 4 bases from J, the junction contained 8 bases not matched to a gene. CDR3 loop: CASSFRQGKPDTQYF. The CDR3 DNA reads as TGTGCCAGCAGCTTTAGACAGGGGAAGCCAGATACGCAGTATTTT.

This chain connects TRBV7-2 to TRBJ2-7; 7 nucleotides align to TRBD2. Germline V gene sequence: CDR1 SGHTA, CDR2 FQGNSA. Trimming took 4 bases from V and 2 from J; bases not matched to a gene: 5. The CDR3 is 14 residues long. CDR3 sequence reads: CASSSQAGTYEQYF. CDR3 coding DNA: TGTGCCAGCAGCTCTCAAGCGGGGACCTACGAGCAGTACTTC.

This chain connects TRBV29-1 to TRBJ2-3, with D unclear. Germline-derived CDR1 and CDR2 are SQVTM and ANQGSEA. V was cut by 4 bases and J by 1 base, with 6 bases left in between. The CDR3 contains 12 residues. The CDR3 bases are TGCAGCGTTGCTGACGGCACAGATACGCAGTATTTT. Translating gives CSVADGTDTQYF.

The chain recombines TRBV5-1 with TRBJ2-3, with D uncertain. Looked up from germline, CDR1 is SGHRS and CDR2 is YFSETQ. V was pared by 4 bases and J by 3 bases, with 18 bases between. The CDR3 extends over 16 amino acids. The CDR3 is CASSGALRFITDTQYF. The CDR3 DNA is TGCGCCAGCAGCGGTGCACTGCGGTTTATAACAGATACGCAGTATTTT.

This clonotype appeared a few times. At one end, the junction sequence differs from germline, possibly due to a read error. V usage is TRBV6-5 and J usage is TRBJ1-1; D gene ambiguous. Germline CDR1 and CDR2: MNHEY and SVGAGI. This CDR3 contains 12 residues. The CDR3: CASRGSGSHSSF. The CDR3 region has the DNA TGTGCCAGCCGTGGATCGGGGTCCCACTCCTCCTTT.